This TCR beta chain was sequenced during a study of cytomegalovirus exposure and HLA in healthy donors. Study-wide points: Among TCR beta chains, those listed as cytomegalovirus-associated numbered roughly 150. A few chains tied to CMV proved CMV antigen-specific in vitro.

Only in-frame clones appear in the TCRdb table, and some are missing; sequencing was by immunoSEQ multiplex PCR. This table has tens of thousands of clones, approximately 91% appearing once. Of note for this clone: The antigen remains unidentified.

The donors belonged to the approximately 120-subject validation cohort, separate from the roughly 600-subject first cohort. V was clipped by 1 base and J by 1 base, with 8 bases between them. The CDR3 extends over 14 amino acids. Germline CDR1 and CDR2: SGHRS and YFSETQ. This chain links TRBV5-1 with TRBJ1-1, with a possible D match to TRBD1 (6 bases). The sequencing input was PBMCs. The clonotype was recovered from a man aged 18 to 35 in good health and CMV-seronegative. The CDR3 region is CASSLQGRNTEAFF. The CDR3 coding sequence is TGCGCCAGCAGCTTGCAGGGGAGGAACACTGAAGCTTTCTTT.